The T cell receptor (beta chain) under discussion was sequenced for a study of cytomegalovirus exposure and HLA in healthy donors. 13 Jbeta primers and 60 Vbeta primers were used for the PCR. Profiling relied on immunoSEQ multiplex PCR, and the TCRdb table lists in-frame clones only, not all of them. The data contain 150,000 to 200,000 clones, around 76% of them singletons. The donors, nominally healthy at sampling, likely had unrecorded immune exposures. Trimming took 4 bases from V and 0 from J; bases not matched to a gene: 2. The CDR3 consists of 15 residues. Germline V gene data show CDR1 as LGHNA and CDR2 as YNFKEQ.

J is TRBJ1-5 and V is TRBV4-2; 8 nucleotides align to TRBD1. Sequenced input: PBMCs. This clonotype was obtained from a female donor in good health and CMV-seronegative. The CDR3 loop is CASSLTGVSNQPQHF. The CDR3 region has the DNA TGTGCCAGCAGCCTGACAGGGGTTAGCAATCAGCCCCAGCATTTT.